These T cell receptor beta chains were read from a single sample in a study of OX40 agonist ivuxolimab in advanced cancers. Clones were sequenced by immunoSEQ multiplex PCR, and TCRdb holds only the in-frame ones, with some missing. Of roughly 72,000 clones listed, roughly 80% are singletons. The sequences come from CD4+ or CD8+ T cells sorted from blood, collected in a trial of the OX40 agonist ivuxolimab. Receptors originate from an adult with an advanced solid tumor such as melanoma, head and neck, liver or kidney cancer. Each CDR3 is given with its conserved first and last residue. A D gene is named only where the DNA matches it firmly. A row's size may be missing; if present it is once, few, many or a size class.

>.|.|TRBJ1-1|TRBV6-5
CASSDPGKNTEAFF
TGTGCCAGCAGCGACCCGGGGAAGAACACTGAAGCTTTCTTT
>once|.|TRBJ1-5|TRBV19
CASSIGGGSDQPQHF
TGTGCCAGTAGTATAGGCGGCGGGTCGGATCAGCCCCAGCATTTT
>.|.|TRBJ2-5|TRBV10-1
CASSERQGLQETQYF
TGCGCCAGCAGTGAGCGACAGGGACTCCAAGAGACCCAGTACTTC
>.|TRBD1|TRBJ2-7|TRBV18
CASSQGQGYYEQYF
TGTGCCAGCTCACAGGGACAGGGTTACTACGAGCAGTACTTC
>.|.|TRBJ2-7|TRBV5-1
CASSLGAGGAEEQYF
TGCGCCAGCAGCTTGGGGGCAGGGGGGGCTGAAGAGCAGTACTTC
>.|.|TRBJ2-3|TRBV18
CASSPSDLNTDTQYF
TGTGCCAGCTCACCGTCGGATTTGAACACAGATACGCAGTATTTT
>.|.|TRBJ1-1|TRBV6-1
CASLRGSTEAFF
TGTGCCAGCTTACGGGGGTCCACTGAAGCTTTCTTT
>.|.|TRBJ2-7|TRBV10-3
CTISEPMTHPKAEQYF
TGTACCATCAGTGAGCCTATGACTCACCCCAAAGCCGAGCAGTACTTC
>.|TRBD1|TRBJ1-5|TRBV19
CASSPTGYQNQPQHF
TGTGCCAGTAGTCCGACAGGGTATCAGAATCAGCCCCAGCATTTT
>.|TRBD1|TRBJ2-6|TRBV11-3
CASSLTGAGANVLTF
TGTGCCAGCAGCTTAACAGGGGCTGGGGCCAACGTCCTGACTTTC
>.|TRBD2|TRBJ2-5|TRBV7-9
CASSLGLAGGLFETQYF
TGTGCCAGCAGCTTAGGACTAGCGGGAGGGCTGTTTGAGACCCAGTACTTC
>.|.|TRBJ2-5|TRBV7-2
CASSLDPPGTQETQYF
TGTGCCAGCAGCTTAGACCCCCCTGGGACCCAAGAGACCCAGTACTTC
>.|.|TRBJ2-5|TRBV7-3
CASSLNGGGQETQYF
TGTGCCAGCAGCTTAAACGGAGGGGGACAAGAGACCCAGTACTTC
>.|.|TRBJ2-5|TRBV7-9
CASSLALRAGETQYF
TGTGCCAGCAGCTTAGCGCTGAGGGCCGGGGAGACCCAGTACTTC
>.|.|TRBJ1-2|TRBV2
CASSRAIDGYTF
TGTGCCAGCAGCCGGGCCATTGATGGCTACACCTTC
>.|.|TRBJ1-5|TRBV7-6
CASSLNYYQPQHF
TGTGCCAGCAGCTTAAACTATTATCAGCCCCAGCATTTT
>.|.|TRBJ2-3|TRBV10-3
CAISEFRGLSTDTQYF
TGTGCCATCAGTGAGTTTAGGGGACTCTCCACAGATACGCAGTATTTT
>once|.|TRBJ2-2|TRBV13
CASSSGAARDTGELFF
TGTGCCAGCAGCTCGGGGGCAGCCCGGGACACCGGGGAGCTGTTTTTT
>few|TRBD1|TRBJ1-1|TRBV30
CAWLGTENTEAFF
TGTGCCTGGCTGGGGACAGAGAACACTGAAGCTTTCTTT
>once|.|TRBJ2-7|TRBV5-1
CASSQLASEQYF
TGCGCCAGCAGCCAGCTAGCATCCGAGCAGTACTTC
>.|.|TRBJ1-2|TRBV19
CASSRKGETQIYGYTF
TGTGCCAGTAGTCGTAAAGGGGAGACTCAAATCTATGGCTACACCTTC
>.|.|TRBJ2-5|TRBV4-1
CASSQWGKETQYF
TGCGCCAGCAGCCAATGGGGGAAAGAGACCCAGTACTTC
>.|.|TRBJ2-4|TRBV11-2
CASSLRGDSGANIQYF
TGTGCCAGCAGCTTAAGGGGCGACTCGGGTGCGAACATTCAGTACTTC
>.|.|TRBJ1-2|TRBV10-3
CAISERATGLGYTF
TGTGCCATCAGTGAACGTGCCACAGGGCTTGGCTACACCTTC